This T cell receptor beta chain is from a study of PD-L1 blockade in urothelial cancer. Study-level background: Patients commenced atezolizumab at some point between 2014 and 2015, and it was given at 1,200 mg intravenously every 3 weeks. Blood analyses occurred 3 weeks (second dose) and 6 weeks post treatment start. Patients arrived having already received 0 to 3 prior chemotherapy regimens.

Time point specified: peripheral blood 6 weeks after treatment start. Clones were read by immunoSEQ multiplex PCR, and TCRdb kept only the in-frame ones, dropping some. In the table there are about 36,000 clones, roughly 82% of which are singletons. The source of this sequence is a man aged 40-49 years with urothelial cancer. The material was PBMCs, obtained around atezolizumab (anti-PD-L1) treatment.

CDR3 loop: CASSRRGGNQPQHF. Here the CDR3 DNA reads TGTGCCAGCAGCCGTCGGGGGGGCAATCAGCCCCAGCATTTT. The genes are TRBV5-6 and TRBJ1-5; D perhaps matches TRBD1 (5 bases). The CDR3 extends over 14 amino acids. V gave up 4 bases and J gave up 2 bases, with 10 bases separating them. CDR1 and CDR2 (germline): SGHDT, YYEEEE. Using reference TRBV5-6 and TRBJ1-5 for the parts outside the CDR3, the full variable domain is DAGVTQSPTHLIKTRGQQVTLRCSPKSGHDTVSWYQQALGQGPQFIFQYYEEEERQRGNFPDRFSGHQFPNYSSELNVNALLLGDSALYLCASSRRGGNQPQHFGDGTRLSIL.